This TCR beta chain was identified in a study of shared clonotypes between healthy human individuals. Background on the study: For every donor, three CD4 naive, three CD4 memory, two CD8 naive and one CD8 memory plates were used.

It was CD45RO-negative cells, positively selected for CCR7, that made up naive CD8 cells, with terminally differentiated effector memory CD45RA+ cells excluded. CDR1 and CDR2 (germline): SGHNT, YYREEE (reference sequence). The CDR3 has 15 residues. Trimming removed 0 bases from V and 2 bases from J, with 12 bases in between. Sequenced by immunoSEQ multiplex PCR; TCRdb stores in-frame clones only, minus some. The sample shows roughly 770,000 clones, 95% to 97% of them seen only once. This clone showed up just once. The origin of this receptor is a man aged 25-45 years in good health. The sample consisted of naive CD8+ T cells sorted from blood. The genes are TRBV5-4 and TRBJ2-7; maybe TRBD1 (5 bases). The CDR3 spells CASSLGGAETYEQYF. CDR3 sequence (DNA): TGTGCCAGCAGCTTGGGTGGGGCCGAGACCTACGAGCAGTACTTC.